These T cell receptor beta chains were read from a single sample in a study of T cells after yellow fever vaccination. TCRdb recomputed calls from the 5' RACE reads with MiXCR, one row per CDR3 protein. The profile shows almost 600,000 distinct CDR3 sequences, about 14% of them singletons. The sample consisted of PBMCs, taken on the day of the yellow fever booster vaccination. The receptor source for this set is a man between 25 and 39 years old who received the YFV17D yellow fever vaccine. CDR3s include the opening cysteine and the closing phenylalanine or tryptophan. The order of the fields is D gene, J gene, clone size, V gene, CDR3 DNA, CDR3 protein. A D gene is named only where the DNA matches it firmly. Rows may omit the clone size; those that give it use once, few, many or a size class.

d_gene: NA; j_gene: TRBJ2-2; abundance: few; v_gene: TRBV20-1; CDR3nt: TGCAGTGCTAGAGATCACCTCTGGGGGACCGGGGAGCTGTTTTTT; CDR3aa: CSARDHLWGTGELFF
d_gene: NA; j_gene: TRBJ2-3; abundance: NA; v_gene: TRBV29-1; CDR3nt: TGCAGCGTTTTTGGGCCGCTTAGCACAGATACGCAGTATTTT; CDR3aa: CSVFGPLSTDTQYF
d_gene: TRBD1; j_gene: TRBJ1-5; abundance: few; v_gene: TRBV29-1; CDR3nt: TGCAGCGTTGAGACAGGGTCCAACAATCAGCCCCAGCATTTT; CDR3aa: CSVETGSNNQPQHF
d_gene: NA; j_gene: TRBJ2-5; abundance: NA; v_gene: TRBV2; CDR3nt: TGTGCCAGCAATAGCGTCGAGACCCAGTACTTC; CDR3aa: CASNSVETQYF
d_gene: NA; j_gene: TRBJ2-7; abundance: NA; v_gene: TRBV5-6; CDR3nt: TGTGCCAGCAGCCCGGGGCCCAACTACGAGCAGTACTTC; CDR3aa: CASSPGPNYEQYF
d_gene: TRBD1; j_gene: TRBJ1-5; abundance: few; v_gene: TRBV6-2/TRBV6-3; CDR3nt: TGTGCCAGCACCTGGGGACAGACCGTTCAGCCCCAGCATTTT; CDR3aa: CASTWGQTVQPQHF
d_gene: TRBD1; j_gene: TRBJ2-5; abundance: many; v_gene: TRBV5-1; CDR3nt: TGCGCCAGCAGCACCGGGACAGACAGACAAGAGACCCAGTACTTC; CDR3aa: CASSTGTDRQETQYF
d_gene: NA; j_gene: TRBJ1-3; abundance: few; v_gene: TRBV29-1; CDR3nt: TGCAGCGTACGATACGACCGCTCTGGAAACACCATATATTTT; CDR3aa: CSVRYDRSGNTIYF
d_gene: NA; j_gene: TRBJ2-7; abundance: NA; v_gene: TRBV20-1; CDR3nt: TGCAGTGCTAACCCCGGGACTCCCTACGAGCAGTACTTC; CDR3aa: CSANPGTPYEQYF
d_gene: TRBD1; j_gene: TRBJ2-5; abundance: NA; v_gene: TRBV5-1; CDR3nt: TGCGCCAGCAGCACAAGGACAGGGGGCAAAGAGACCCAGTACTTC; CDR3aa: CASSTRTGGKETQYF
d_gene: NA; j_gene: TRBJ1-1; abundance: NA; v_gene: TRBV1; CDR3nt: TGCACCAGCAGCCAAATCCGAGGGACCCCCCCTAAGCTGATTGCTTTCTTT; CDR3aa: CTSSQIRGTPPKLIAFF
d_gene: NA; j_gene: TRBJ2-2; abundance: NA; v_gene: TRBV2; CDR3nt: TGTGCCTTCTGCCTAAGGGTGTTTCGGGATTCGAACACCGGGGAGCTGTTTTTT; CDR3aa: CAFCLRVFRDSNTGELFF
d_gene: NA; j_gene: TRBJ2-5; abundance: NA; v_gene: TRBV7-9; CDR3nt: TGTGCCAGCAGCTTAACTTCACTCCGGCGGGAGACCCAGTACTTC; CDR3aa: CASSLTSLRRETQYF
d_gene: NA; j_gene: TRBJ2-5; abundance: NA; v_gene: TRBV9; CDR3nt: TGTGCCAGCAGCGTAGCTTCTACAGGGAAGGCCCAGTACTTC; CDR3aa: CASSVASTGKAQYF
d_gene: NA; j_gene: TRBJ2-3; abundance: many; v_gene: TRBV3-1; CDR3nt: TGTGCCAGCAGCCATGGAGGGACTAGCACAGATACGCAGTATTTT; CDR3aa: CASSHGGTSTDTQYF
d_gene: TRBD2; j_gene: TRBJ2-1; abundance: NA; v_gene: TRBV7-7; CDR3nt: TGTGCCAGCAGCTTAAGTGATGGGAGGGGTGTGGATGAGCAGTTCTTC; CDR3aa: CASSLSDGRGVDEQFF
d_gene: NA; j_gene: TRBJ2-5; abundance: few; v_gene: TRBV12-5; CDR3nt: TGTGCTAGTGGTGGGGAGCACCAAGAGACCCAGTACTTC; CDR3aa: CASGGEHQETQYF
d_gene: TRBD1; j_gene: TRBJ2-1; abundance: few; v_gene: TRBV7-9; CDR3nt: TGTGCCAGCCGAAACCCGCCAGGGGGCAGTCAGTTCTTC; CDR3aa: CASRNPPGGSQFF
d_gene: NA; j_gene: TRBJ1-1; abundance: few; v_gene: TRBV6-1; CDR3nt: TGTGCCAGCAATATGATGACAGGCTCCACTGAAGCTTTCTTT; CDR3aa: CASNMMTGSTEAFF
d_gene: NA; j_gene: TRBJ2-1; abundance: few; v_gene: TRBV2; CDR3nt: TGTGCCAGCACTACGAGGAGGAGAGATAATGAGCAGTTCTTC; CDR3aa: CASTTRRRDNEQFF
d_gene: NA; j_gene: TRBJ2-3; abundance: NA; v_gene: TRBV6-4; CDR3nt: TGTGCCAGCAGTGACGACGAAAAGACAGATACGCAGTATTTT; CDR3aa: CASSDDEKTDTQYF
d_gene: NA; j_gene: TRBJ2-7; abundance: few; v_gene: TRBV6-1; CDR3nt: TGTGCCAGCAGCCTGGGGGCGTTTGCTGGGCAGTACTTC; CDR3aa: CASSLGAFAGQYF
d_gene: NA; j_gene: TRBJ2-5; abundance: NA; v_gene: TRBV12-5; CDR3nt: TGTGCTAGTGGTTTCGAGTTACTACCGAGAGAGACCCAGTACTTC; CDR3aa: CASGFELLPRETQYF
d_gene: TRBD1; j_gene: TRBJ2-1; abundance: few; v_gene: TRBV20-1; CDR3nt: TGCAGTGCTATATCCGGGACAGGAGGGGATGAGCAGTTCTTC; CDR3aa: CSAISGTGGDEQFF
d_gene: NA; j_gene: TRBJ1-5; abundance: few; v_gene: TRBV27; CDR3nt: TGTGCCAGCAGCCGGCAGGGCCATCAGCCCCAGCATTTT; CDR3aa: CASSRQGHQPQHF
d_gene: NA; j_gene: TRBJ1-1; abundance: few; v_gene: TRBV10-1; CDR3nt: TGCGCCAGCAGCGAGGGTCTGTTCAGGGGAGCTGCTGAAGCTTTCTTT; CDR3aa: CASSEGLFRGAAEAFF